The 24 T cell receptor beta chains in this list originate from one sample, sequenced in a study of blood T cell repertoires in COVID-19. Using immunoSEQ multiplex PCR, the repertoire was profiled, and TCRdb retains in-frame clones only, with some absent. This sample yields roughly 300,000 clones, of which over 75% are seen a single time; more than 1% belongs to the top ten. The sequenced sample consisted of PBMCs or T cells enriched from blood (not recorded which). The receptors originated from a woman in her thirties who had recovered from COVID-19.

The rearrangement joins TRBV24-1 to TRBJ2-2; 7 bases are shared with TRBD2. The V and J ends lost 8 bases and 1 base, in that order; junction bases with no gene match: 0. This CDR3 comprises 13 residues. Germline V gene lookup returns CDR1 KGHDR and CDR2 SFDVKD. CDR3 loop: CATIAGNTGELFF. DNA for the CDR3: TGTGCCACCATAGCGGGGAACACCGGGGAGCTGTTTTTT.

The V and J genes are TRBV27 and TRBJ1-4; a weak D match, TRBD1 (6 bases). Germline lookup yields CDR1 MNHEY and CDR2 SMNVEV (reference sequence). The CDR3 is 15 amino acids. The germline V and J ends were trimmed by 7 bases and 8 bases, with 20 bases remaining between them. The CDR3 bases are TGTGCCAGCAAGGGAGCCGGGACGGGGGGCGAAAAACTGTTTTTT. Encoded protein: CASKGAGTGGEKLFF.

V gene TRBV9 combines with J gene TRBJ1-6; D is perhaps TRBD1 (5 bases). In germline, CDR1 is SGDLS, CDR2 YYNGEE. This CDR3 is built from 10 residues. The V and J ends lost 8 bases and 8 bases respectively, with 5 bases between them. The DNA of the CDR3 is TGTGCCAGAGGGGATTCACCCCTCCACTTT. Amino acid sequence: CARGDSPLHF.

This clone appeared a single time. The chain joins TRBV11-1 to TRBJ2-7, with 9 bases matching TRBD1. The germline CDR1 and CDR2 sequences are SGHAT and FQDESV (reference sequence). CDR3 length equals 13 residues. V trimming: 5 bases; J trimming: 3 bases; junction bases outside the gene matches: 2. The DNA of the CDR3 is TGTGCCAGCAGCCGACAGGGGGTCTACGAGCAGTACTTC. It yields the protein CASSRQGVYEQYF.

The rearrangement links TRBV2 to TRBJ1-2, with D possibly TRBD1 on 5 matching bases. Per germline, CDR1 SNHLY and CDR2 FYNNEI. The V end was cut by 6 bases, the J end by 2 bases, with 19 bases between. This CDR3 is built from 16 residues. In nucleotides, the CDR3 is TGTGCCAGCAGGGGGGACGGGGGAAATTCCAACTATGGCTACACCTTC. It codes for CASRGDGGNSNYGYTF.

The chain combines TRBV7-9 with TRBJ1-5; 8 bases match TRBD1. CDR1 and CDR2 (germline): SEHNR, FQNEAQ (reference sequence). V lost 3 bases, J lost 7 bases, and 11 bases stayed unmatched. This CDR3 has 16 amino acids. The CDR3: CASSLGVQGELQPQHF. The CDR3, as DNA: TGTGCCAGCAGCTTGGGGGTACAGGGGGAGTTGCAGCCCCAGCATTTT.

This chain uses TRBV3-1 (or the pseudogene TRBV3-2) with TRBJ2-5, with TRBD2 as a possible D gene (6 bases). The CDR3 length is 14 residues. CDR1 is LGHDT and CDR2 is YNNKEL in the germline V gene (reference sequence). V lost 5 bases and J 1 base, leaving 11 bases between the germline ends. CDR3 amino acids: CASSSRDSQETQYF. Written as DNA, the CDR3 is TGTGCCAGCAGCAGTCGGGACTCCCAAGAGACCCAGTACTTC.

The chain employs TRBV5-1 and TRBJ2-3, with 8 nucleotides matching TRBD1. Per germline, CDR1 SGHRS and CDR2 YFSETQ. The J segment lost 1 base and the V segment lost 4 bases, leaving 8 bases of the junction unmatched. The CDR3 totals 16 residues. CDR3 protein: CASSVQGALGTDTQYF. CDR3 nucleotides: TGCGCCAGCAGCGTCCAGGGGGCCCTTGGCACAGATACGCAGTATTTT.

This chain's CDR3 is CASSPETGVAAYGYTF. The CDR3 DNA sequence: TGTGCCAGCTCACCAGAGACAGGCGTTGCCGCGTATGGCTACACCTTC. V gene TRBV18 combines with J gene TRBJ1-2, with D possibly matching TRBD1 (6 bases). This CDR3 has 16 amino acids. The V end was cut by 2 bases, the J end by 5 bases, with 18 bases between. CDR1 and CDR2 from the germline V gene are KGHSH and LQKENI. Using reference TRBV18 and TRBJ1-2 for the parts outside the CDR3, the full variable domain is NAGVMQNPRHLVRRRGQEARLRCSPMKGHSHVYWYRQLPEEGLKFMVYLQKENIIDESGMPKERFSAEFPKEGPSILRIQQVVRGDSAAYFCASSPETGVAAYGYTFGSGTRLTVV.

With regard to this clone: Within the sample, other DNA sequences also encode this same CDR3. The rearrangement joins TRBV11-2 to TRBJ2-7; 8 nucleotides match TRBD1. V dropped 5 bases and J dropped 4; count of bases not matched to a gene: 1. The germline V gene has CDR1 SGHAT and CDR2 FQNNGV. The CDR3 runs to 12 residues. In nucleotides, the CDR3 is TGTGCCAGCAGCCGGACAGGGTACGAGCAGTACTTC. It codes for CASSRTGYEQYF.

The rearrangement uses TRBV14 and TRBJ1-6; D not certain. Between the trimmed V and J ends, which lost 4 bases and 0 bases, there was a span of 7 bases. The CDR3 runs to 15 residues. Germline CDR1 reads SGHDN; CDR2 reads FVKESK. This CDR3 is CASSPRSSYNSPLHF. In DNA, the CDR3 is TGTGCCAGCAGCCCTCGGAGCTCCTATAATTCACCCCTCCACTTT.

The rearrangement links TRBV19 to TRBJ2-5; the D is unclear. The CDR3 loop spans 11 amino acids. The V end lost 10 bases, the J end lost 0 bases, and 6 bases lay between the germline ends. Germline V lookup: CDR1 LNHDA, CDR2 SQIVND (reference sequence). The CDR3 here is CATVNQETQYF. CDR3 DNA: TGTGCCACCGTAAACCAAGAGACCCAGTACTTC.

The V call is TRBV9, the J call TRBJ2-3; D is possibly TRBD1 (6 bases). Germline CDR1 is SGDLS and CDR2 is YYNGEE. This CDR3 comprises 15 residues. Trimming cost V 4 bases and J 3 bases, with 15 bases left between them. The CDR3 DNA follows: TGTGCCAGCAGCATCGCCGGGACAAAAACAGATACGCAGTATTTT. Protein product: CASSIAGTKTDTQYF.

V gene TRBV30 combines with J gene TRBJ2-1; 7 bases match TRBD1. CDR1 and CDR2 (germline): GTSNPN, SVGIG (reference sequence). The ends lost 0 bases at V and 5 bases at J; junction bases unmatched: 10. This CDR3 comprises 16 residues. Written as DNA, the CDR3 is TGTGCCTGGAGTGTACAGGGGCAGGGGGTGAACAATGAGCAGTTCTTC. The encoded protein is CAWSVQGQGVNNEQFF.

The chain is built from TRBV27 and TRBJ1-5; 10 positions agree with TRBD1. The CDR3 consists of 15 residues. J gave up 7 bases and V 8 bases, and 11 bases lay outside the gene matches. Germline V gene data show CDR1 as MNHEY and CDR2 as SMNVEV (reference sequence). The CDR3 here is CASGRQGALRQPQHF. CDR3 bases: TGTGCCAGCGGCCGACAGGGGGCGCTTCGCCAGCCCCAGCATTTT.

V and J are TRBV10-3 and TRBJ1-6; 12 bases are shared with TRBD1. The CDR3 spans 16 residues. Germline-derived CDR1 and CDR2 are ENHRY and SYGVKD. Trimming removed 6 bases from V and 7 bases from J; junction bases left unmatched: 7. The CDR3 region is CAISQPGQGANSPLHF. The CDR3 DNA is TGTGCCATCAGCCAACCGGGACAGGGGGCGAATTCACCCCTCCACTTT.

This chain connects TRBV5-4 to TRBJ1-1; 12 nucleotides agree with TRBD1. This CDR3 is 13 amino acids long. CDR1 is SGHNT, CDR2 YYREEE, per germline (reference sequence). With V trimmed by 1 base and J by 12 bases, 4 bases remained unmatched. The DNA of the CDR3 is TGTGCCAGCAGCTTGTGGGACAGGGGGCGAACTTTCTTT. Its protein is CASSLWDRGRTFF.

The gene calls are TRBV10-1 and TRBJ2-5; D is uncertain. The CDR3 consists of 15 residues. Trimming cost V 10 bases and J 2 bases, with 20 bases left between them. CDR1 WNHNN and CDR2 SYGVQD come from the germline V gene (reference sequence). The CDR3 spells CATPLSGILQETQYF. DNA for the CDR3: TGCGCCACCCCATTGTCGGGTATCCTTCAAGAGACCCAGTACTTC.

The chain carries TRBV5-1 and TRBJ1-6; 10 bases align to TRBD1. V shed 1 base and J 7 bases; nucleotides not matched to a gene: 8. Germline CDR1 and CDR2: SGHRS and YFSETQ. CDR3 length equals 17 residues. The CDR3 nucleotides read TGCGCCAGCAGCTTGCCTCGGACAGGGGGAAAGAATTCACCCCTCCACTTT. It specifies CASSLPRTGGKNSPLHF.

The chain uses TRBV19 and TRBJ2-7; tentatively, D is TRBD1 (6 bases). Trimming took off 5 bases at V and 2 bases at J, with 13 bases between the two ends. CDR1 and CDR2 from the germline V gene are LNHDA and SQIVND (reference sequence). The CDR3 consists of 14 residues. CDR3 sequence: CASSRSWTAYEQYF. DNA of the CDR3: TGTGCCAGTAGTCGGTCCTGGACAGCCTACGAGCAGTACTTC.

This chain links TRBV9 with TRBJ1-6; 8 bases match TRBD1. Germline V gene lookup returns CDR1 SGDLS and CDR2 YYNGEE. This CDR3 spans 15 amino acids. With V trimmed by 3 bases and J by 7 bases, 6 bases remained unmatched. CDR3 nucleotide sequence: TGTGCCAGCAGCGAGGCCGGACAGGGCAATTCACCCCTCCACTTT. This sequence encodes CASSEAGQGNSPLHF.

This chain uses TRBV20-1 with TRBJ1-2, with TRBD1 as a possible D gene (6 bases). The CDR3 is made up of 14 amino acids. CDR1 and CDR2 (germline): DFQATT, SNEGSKA (reference sequence). Deletions cut 3 bases from V and 1 base from J, with 12 bases between. CDR3 sequence (DNA): TGCAGTGCTAGTGGACAGTGGGGTAACTATGGCTACACCTTC. It translates to CSASGQWGNYGYTF.

The rearrangement joins TRBV24-1 to TRBJ1-1; perhaps TRBD1 as D (5 bases). The CDR3 runs 13 residues. V lost 4 bases, J lost 12 bases, and 17 bases lay in between. Germline V CDR1 and CDR2: KGHDR, SFDVKD. The CDR3 spells CATSDPRQGSTFF. The CDR3 nucleotides read TGTGCCACCAGTGACCCCCGTCAGGGTTCAACTTTCTTT.

This chain links TRBV5-4 with TRBJ1-2, with TRBD1 matching 8 bases. Trimming cost V 5 bases and J 4 bases; bases outside gene matches: 4. CDR1 is SGHNT and CDR2 is YYREEE in the germline V gene (reference sequence). This CDR3 spans 13 amino acids. CDR3 coding DNA: TGTGCCAGCAGGACACAGGGGGTCTATGGCTACACCTTC. This translates into CASRTQGVYGYTF.